One and the same sample provided the 3 T cell receptor beta chains below, sequenced in a study of identical twins. TCRdb passed the 5' RACE reads through MiXCR, listing each CDR3 protein once. Of about 810,000 distinct CDR3 sequences in the sample, around an eighth were seen once. These same records also appear under a second study, on yellow fever vaccine responses in identical twins.

The sequencing input was PBMCs. These receptors were taken from a woman between 18 and 30 years old in good health.

This clonotype came up a few times. The V gene is TRBV7-9, the J gene TRBJ1-1; D unresolved. This CDR3 region has 13 residues. V shed 6 bases and J shed 0 bases, with 8 bases lying between them. Germline CDR1 SEHNR, CDR2 FQNEAQ (reference sequence). This CDR3 reads CASSKVMNTEAFF. DNA for the CDR3: TGTGCCAGCAGTAAAGTTATGAACACTGAAGCTTTCTTT. Full variable domain (rest looked up from reference TRBV7-9 and TRBJ1-1): DTGVSQNPRHKITKRGQNVTFRCDPISEHNRLYWYRQTLGQGPEFLTYFQNEAQLEKSRLLSDRFSAERPKGSFSTLEIQRTEQGDSAMYLCASSKVMNTEAFFGQGTRLTVV.

This clonotype has at least ten counts. This chain links TRBV24-1 with TRBJ2-5; the D gene could be TRBD1 or TRBD2 (5 bases each). Germline V gene sequence: CDR1 KGHDR, CDR2 SFDVKD. The CDR3 covers 14 residues. Deletions cut 1 base from V and 3 bases from J, with 8 bases between. This chain's CDR3 is CATSDFGAKETQYF. The CDR3, as DNA: TGTGCCACCAGTGATTTCGGGGCCAAAGAGACCCAGTACTTC.

This clonotype is a singleton in its sample. The rearrangement links TRBV18 to TRBJ2-1; possible D gene TRBD2, 5 bases. This CDR3 is built from 15 residues. Trimming shortened V by 0 bases and J by 6 bases, and 12 bases separated the two germline ends. From germline, CDR1 is KGHSH and CDR2 LQKENI. Written as DNA, the CDR3 is TGTGCCAGCTCACCACCGAGCGGTTGGAGCAATGAGCAGTTCTTC. Translated, it gives CASSPPSGWSNEQFF.